The entry below describes one TCR beta chain. This sample is drawn from a study of T cell changes during pregnancy in multiple sclerosis. The CDR3 spans 14 residues. The germline gives CDR1 MNHEY, CDR2 SVGAGI. Trimming pared 6 bases from V and 5 bases from J, leaving 16 bases between. The method was immunoSEQ multiplex PCR; TCRdb's version includes in-frame clones alone and lacks a portion of them. The sample comprises over 40,000 clones, about 88% of which are singletons, and more than 0.9% rests with the top ten. Source: CD4+ T cells from peripheral blood mononuclear cells, taken in the second trimester of pregnancy. The chain couples TRBV6-5 to TRBJ1-2, with D uncertain. This clonotype was obtained from a female donor with multiple sclerosis, enrolled in a pregnancy study. The chain's CDR3 is CASRNAGFEYGYTF. The CDR3 DNA follows: TGTGCCAGCAGAAATGCGGGATTCGAGTATGGCTACACCTTC.